The TCR beta chain described here comes from a study of shared clonotypes between healthy human individuals. Study conclusions and caveats: In having few donors, the study represented limited genetic and exposure-history diversity.

As regards this clone: Its matching antigen is unknown.

In the sorted-subset replicate PCRs, 200 ng DNA, tens of thousands of T cell genomes, was used. Assay: immunoSEQ multiplex PCR; the TCRdb copy retains only in-frame clones and omits some. Here the sample spans over a million clones, 70% to 80% being singletons. The receptor was isolated from a man between 18 and 29 years old in good health. Some clones in this sample may be carry-over from other donors' samples. The sample taken for sequencing was memory CD4+ T cells from PBMCs. Regarding subset: CD45RA-negative fraction.

CDR3 sequence reads: CAINSGALAKNIQYF. The CDR3 coding sequence is TGTGCCATCAACTCGGGAGCCCTAGCCAAAAACATTCAGTACTTC. This chain links TRBV28 with TRBJ2-4, with a weak D call TRBD2 (6 bases). CDR3 length: 15 amino acids. V was trimmed by 10 bases and J by 0 bases, leaving 16 bases between them. Germline CDR1 reads MDHEN; CDR2 reads SYDVKM.